The text below deals with one TCR beta chain. Its antigen is undetermined. The junction does not match germline at one end; this may be a read error. These data come from a study of blood T cells in healthy people across ages. Study-level results: Any conclusive comparison of naive versus antigen-experienced cells was prevented by using unsorted PBMCs. Long-lived donors exceeded aged donors in naive CD4+ cells and diversity.

Germline loops: CDR1 SGDLS, CDR2 YYNGEE. This CDR3 comprises 15 residues. Total RNA extraction produced at least 6 micrograms (per sample) for the study. The second PCR ran roughly 6 to 12 cycles with a sample-barcoded 5' primer and J-beta primers. A single record per CDR3 protein comes from TCRdb applying MiXCR to the 5' RACE reads. The table has about 680,000 distinct CDR3 sequences, around half seen once. The source material was blood. The source is a woman aged 60-75 years in good health. The chain links TRBV9 to TRBJ2-6; no clear D gene. CDR3 DNA sequence: TGTGCCAGCAGCGCGCAAAACTCTGGGGTCAACGTCCTGACTTTC. This translates into CASSAQNSGVNVLTF.